Each of the 18 T cell receptor beta chains below was sequenced from the same sample in a study of OX40 agonist ivuxolimab in advanced cancers. Sequenced by immunoSEQ multiplex PCR; TCRdb stores in-frame clones only, minus some. The sample includes tens of thousands of clones, roughly 85% of them seen just once. The specimen was CD4+ or CD8+ T cells sorted from blood, collected in a trial of the OX40 agonist ivuxolimab. These receptors all stem from an adult with an advanced solid tumor such as melanoma, head and neck, liver or kidney cancer.

The chain combines TRBV5-1 with TRBJ2-2; D is unresolved. Germline V gene data show CDR1 as SGHRS and CDR2 as YFSETQ. The V end lost 6 bases, the J end lost 3 bases, and 12 bases lay between the germline ends. The CDR3 consists of 14 residues. CDR3 DNA sequence: TGCGCCAGCAAACCGGGTACCTACACCGGGGAGCTGTTTTTT. This translates into CASKPGTYTGELFF.

The gene calls are TRBV5-1 and TRBJ2-7; tentative D call: TRBD2 (5 bases). The V end lost 0 bases, the J end lost 0 bases, and 7 bases lay between the germline ends. CDR3 length: 14 residues. CDR1 and CDR2 from the germline V gene are SGHRS and YFSETQ. The CDR3 DNA reads TGCGCCAGCAGCTTGGAGGGAGTCTCCTACGAGCAGTACTTC. Amino acids: CASSLEGVSYEQYF.

CDR3 nucleotide sequence: TGCGCCAGCAGCCGGGGACAGAACTACGAGCAGTACTTC. Its translation is CASSRGQNYEQYF. The chain has TRBV5-1 and TRBJ2-7, with TRBD1 identical over 7 bases. Unmatched junction bases numbered 4, after V lost 4 bases and J lost 3 bases. CDR3 size: 13 residues. Germline CDR1 is SGHRS and CDR2 is YFSETQ.

The chain employs TRBV7-2 and TRBJ2-3, with TRBD2 identical over 14 bases. The CDR3 is 16 amino acids. Looked up from germline, CDR1 is SGHTA and CDR2 is FQGNSA. The trim removed 4 bases at V and 2 bases at J, leaving 2 bases unmatched. CDR3 protein: CASSSGLAGDTDTQYF. CDR3 sequence (DNA): TGTGCCAGCAGCTCGGGACTAGCGGGGGACACAGATACGCAGTATTTT.

This chain links TRBV30 with TRBJ2-7, with TRBD1 as a possible D gene (5 bases). The CDR3 covers 14 residues. Trimming removed 0 bases from V and 2 bases from J, with 11 bases in between. CDR1 is GTSNPN and CDR2 is SVGIG in the germline V gene (reference sequence). CDR3: CAWSVLDKPYEQYF. CDR3 nucleotides: TGTGCCTGGAGTGTACTGGACAAGCCCTACGAGCAGTACTTC. The whole variable domain, filled in from reference TRBV30 and TRBJ2-7, reads SQTIHQWPATLVQPVGSPLSLECTVEGTSNPNLYWYRQAAGRGLQLLFYSVGIGQISSEVPQNLSASRPQDRQFILSSKKLLLSDSGFYLCAWSVLDKPYEQYFGPGTRLTVT.

This clone has just a few counts. The CDR3 protein is CASSLEGQGSYEQYF. CDR3 coding DNA: TGTGCCAGCAGCTTAGAGGGACAGGGCTCCTACGAGCAGTACTTC. V gene TRBV11-2 combines with J gene TRBJ2-7; TRBD1 aligns across 9 bases. In germline, CDR1 is SGHAT, CDR2 FQNNGV. The CDR3 is 15 residues long. The J segment lost 0 bases and the V segment lost 0 bases, leaving 0 bases of the junction unmatched.

The V call is TRBV18, the J call TRBJ1-1; D call uncertain. The length of the CDR3 is 14 residues. The germline gives CDR1 KGHSH, CDR2 LQKENI. With 2 bases removed from V and 1 base from J, the gap between germline ends came to 8 bases. The CDR3 is CASSPGSGNTEAFF. For the CDR3, the DNA is TGTGCCAGCTCACCAGGCAGTGGGAACACTGAAGCTTTCTTT. The full variable domain, in which reference TRBV18 and TRBJ1-1 provide the parts outside the CDR3, is NAGVMQNPRHLVRRRGQEARLRCSPMKGHSHVYWYRQLPEEGLKFMVYLQKENIIDESGMPKERFSAEFPKEGPSILRIQQVVRGDSAAYFCASSPGSGNTEAFFGQGTRLTVV.

The V and J genes are TRBV9 and TRBJ2-3; D may match TRBD1 or TRBD2 (5 bases each). The CDR3 covers 16 residues. CDR1 and CDR2 from the germline V gene are SGDLS and YYNGEE. V was shortened by 0 bases and J by 0 bases, with 11 bases between the two germline ends. CDR3 nucleotides: TGTGCCAGCAGCGTAGGGGCCCGGGACAGCACAGATACGCAGTATTTT. This translates into CASSVGARDSTDTQYF.

CDR3 DNA: TGCAGCGTTGGGAGAGATGACCCCTCTGGGGCCAACGTCCTGACTTTC. The encoded protein is CSVGRDDPSGANVLTF. V gene TRBV29-1 combines with J gene TRBJ2-6; D not certain. Trimming shortened V by 4 bases and J by 0 bases, and 13 bases separated the two germline ends. The length of the CDR3 is 16 residues. CDR1 is SQVTM, CDR2 ANQGSEA, per germline.

This clone was recorded once. The J gene is TRBJ2-3, the V gene TRBV19; D may be TRBD1 or TRBD2 (5 bases each). V lost 1 base and J 5 bases, leaving 16 bases between the germline ends. Per the germline V gene, CDR1 is LNHDA and CDR2 is SQIVND (reference sequence). There are 16 residues in the CDR3. CDR3 sequence: CASSIGGTRIGDTQYF. The CDR3 DNA is TGTGCCAGTAGTATAGGAGGGACCCGAATAGGAGATACGCAGTATTTT.

The J gene is TRBJ1-4, the V gene TRBV19; 7 bases are a match to TRBD1. J was trimmed by 8 bases and V by 5 bases; bases with no gene match: 8. Germline V gives CDR1 LNHDA, CDR2 SQIVND (reference sequence). The length of the CDR3 is 14 residues. The CDR3 region is CASSVGQSSEKLFF. The CDR3 DNA sequence: TGTGCCAGTAGTGTGGGACAGTCCTCGGAAAAACTGTTTTTT. Full variable domain (outside the CDR3, taken from reference TRBV19 and TRBJ1-4): DGGITQSPKYLFRKEGQNVTLSCEQNLNHDAMYWYRQDPGQGLRLIYYSQIVNDFQKGDIAEGYSVSREKKESFPLTVTSAQKNPTAFYLCASSVGQSSEKLFFGSGTQLSVL.

The gene calls are TRBV5-3 and TRBJ2-5; D is undetermined. TRBV5-3 is placed among ORFs of uncertain function. Trimming took off 5 bases at V and 5 bases at J, with 10 bases between the two ends. CDR3 length: 12 residues. CDR3 DNA: TGTGCCAGAAGAGATCCTATGGAGACCCAGTACTTC. Translating it yields CARRDPMETQYF.

The genes are TRBV29-1 and TRBJ2-4, with D unresolved. CDR3 size: 14 residues. The V end lost 6 bases, the J end lost 0 bases, and 12 bases lay between the germline ends. Germline assignment: CDR1 SQVTM and CDR2 ANQGSEA. The CDR3 protein is CSVSPELAKNIQYF. The CDR3 DNA sequence: TGCAGCGTATCACCCGAGCTAGCCAAAAACATTCAGTACTTC.

This CDR3 reads CASSTTTRQEQYF. DNA of the CDR3: TGTGCCAGTAGTACGACAACTCGACAGGAGCAGTACTTC. This sequence joins TRBV19 and TRBJ2-7, with D possibly TRBD1 on 5 matching bases. Trimming took 4 bases from V and 7 from J, leaving 14 bases between them. CDR1 and CDR2 (germline): LNHDA, SQIVND (reference sequence). This CDR3 region has 13 residues.

The chain couples TRBV30 to TRBJ2-5; D call uncertain. The germline V gene encodes CDR1 GTSNPN and CDR2 SVGIG (reference sequence). Between the trimmed V and J ends, which lost 5 bases and 2 bases, there was a span of 12 bases. The CDR3 runs 13 residues. This chain's CDR3 is CAWGRMDQETQYF. The CDR3 coding sequence is TGTGCCTGGGGCCGGATGGATCAAGAGACCCAGTACTTC.

This clone was seen once. CDR3 nucleotides: TGCGCCAGCAGGGGACAGGGTGGTCTTAACTATGGCTACACCTTC. It specifies CASRGQGGLNYGYTF. V gene TRBV5-1 combines with J gene TRBJ1-2; TRBD1 matches 9 bases. Germline V lookup: CDR1 SGHRS, CDR2 YFSETQ. This CDR3 spans 15 amino acids. With 5 bases clipped from V and 1 base from J, the junction kept 6 bases outside the gene matches.

The DNA for the CDR3 is TGTGCCACCGCCCGGCTAGCCGTCGGGAATGAGCAGTTCTTC. Protein: CATARLAVGNEQFF. The V gene is TRBV10-3, the J gene TRBJ2-1, with D maybe TRBD2 (5 bases). The CDR3 is 14 residues long. Germline CDR1 and CDR2: ENHRY and SYGVKD. Trimming shortened V by 10 bases and J by 7 bases, and 20 bases separated the two germline ends.

This chain uses TRBV27 with TRBJ1-4; 8 positions agree with TRBD1. This CDR3 region has 17 residues. The germline CDR1 and CDR2 sequences are MNHEY and SMNVEV (reference sequence). V was clipped by 6 bases and J by 3 bases; unmatched bases: 12. For the CDR3, the DNA is TGTGCCAGCAGGGACCGGACAGGGAAGGGGCCTAATGAAAAACTGTTTTTT. As protein: CASRDRTGKGPNEKLFF.